This T cell receptor beta chain came from a study of cytomegalovirus exposure and HLA in healthy donors. General observations from the study: Sequencing artifact likely explains a cluster of highly shared sequence variants.

Both 60 Vbeta primers and 13 Jbeta primers went into the PCR. Libraries were prepared by immunoSEQ multiplex PCR; TCRdb keeps only in-frame clonotypes and omits some of them. The table includes over 100,000 clones, around 74% detected once. This clone was counted between two and nine times. Its antigen is undetermined. The source material was PBMCs. The source of this sequence is a man aged 25 to 40 in good health and CMV-seropositive.

The CDR3 coding sequence is TGTGCCAGCAGCCCTAGCGGTTCCTACAATGAGCAGTTCTTC. This gives the protein CASSPSGSYNEQFF. The chain has TRBV28 and TRBJ2-1, with TRBD2 identical over 7 bases. The trim removed 6 bases at V and 1 base at J, leaving 3 bases unmatched. The length of the CDR3 is 14 residues. Germline V gene lookup returns CDR1 MDHEN and CDR2 SYDVKM.